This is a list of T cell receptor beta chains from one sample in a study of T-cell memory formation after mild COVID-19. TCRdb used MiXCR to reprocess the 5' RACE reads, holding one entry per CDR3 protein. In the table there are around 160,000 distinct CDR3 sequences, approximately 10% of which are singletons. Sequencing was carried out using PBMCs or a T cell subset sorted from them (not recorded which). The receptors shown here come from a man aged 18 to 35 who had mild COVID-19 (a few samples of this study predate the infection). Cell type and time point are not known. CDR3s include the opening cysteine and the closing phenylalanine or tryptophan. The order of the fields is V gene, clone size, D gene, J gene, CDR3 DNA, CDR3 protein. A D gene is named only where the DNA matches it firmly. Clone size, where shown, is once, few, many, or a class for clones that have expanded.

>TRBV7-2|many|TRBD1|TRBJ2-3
TGTGCCAGCAGCCGCCGGGACAGGGGGGCAGATACGCAGTATTTT
CASSRRDRGADTQYF
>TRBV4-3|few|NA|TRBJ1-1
TGCGCCAGCAGCCAAGATGAAGAGGGGAACACTGAAGCTTTCTTT
CASSQDEEGNTEAFF
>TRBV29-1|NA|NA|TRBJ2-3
TGCAGCGTACCCGGGACACAAAGCACAGATACGCAGTATTTT
CSVPGTQSTDTQYF
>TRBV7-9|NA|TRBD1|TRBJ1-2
TGTGCCAGCAGCCCCTCTGGACAGGGGGATGGCTACACCTTC
CASSPSGQGDGYTF
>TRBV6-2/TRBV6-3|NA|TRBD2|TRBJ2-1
TGTGCCAGCACCCCTGCGGGGGGGGGCAATGAGCAGTTCTTC
CASTPAGGGNEQFF
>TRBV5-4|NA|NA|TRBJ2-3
TGTGCCAGCAGCCAAACCAAAGGGGGAGATACGCAGTATTTT
CASSQTKGGDTQYF
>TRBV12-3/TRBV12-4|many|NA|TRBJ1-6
TGTGCCAGCAGTCTTGGGGCGGATTCACCCCTCCACTTT
CASSLGADSPLHF
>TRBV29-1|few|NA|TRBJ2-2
TGCAGCGGGCGACTAGGAAGTCTCGGGGAGCTGTTTTTT
CSGRLGSLGELFF
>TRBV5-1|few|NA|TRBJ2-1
TGCGCCAGCAGCTTACCCAGGGGGGGTTCTTACAATGAGCAGTTCTTC
CASSLPRGGSYNEQFF
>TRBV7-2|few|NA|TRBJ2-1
TGTGCCAGCAGCCCGACCTCCTACAATGAGCAGTTCTTC
CASSPTSYNEQFF
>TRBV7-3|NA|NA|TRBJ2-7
TGTGCCAGCAGCTCGGACGGCTACGAGCAGTACTTC
CASSSDGYEQYF
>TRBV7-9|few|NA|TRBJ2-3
TGTGCCAGCAGCTTAAGAGTTACCGGGACTAGCACAGATACGCAGTATTTT
CASSLRVTGTSTDTQYF
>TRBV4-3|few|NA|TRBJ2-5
TGCGCCAGCAGCCAAGATTACGGCGAGACCCAGTACTTC
CASSQDYGETQYF
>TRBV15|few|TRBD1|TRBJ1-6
TGTGCCACCAGCACCCCGGGACAGGGTCTTTCACCCCTCCACTTT
CATSTPGQGLSPLHF
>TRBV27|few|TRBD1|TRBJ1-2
TGTGCCAGCAGTCGGTATGGACAGGGAGATAACTATGGCTACACCTTC
CASSRYGQGDNYGYTF
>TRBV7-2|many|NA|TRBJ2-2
TGTGCCAGCAGCACCCGACTAGATCGGCGGGCCGGGGAGCTGTTTTTT
CASSTRLDRRAGELFF
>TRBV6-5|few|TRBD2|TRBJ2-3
TGTGCCAGCAGTTCGATCCTAGCGGGGCGGGATACGCAGTATTTT
CASSSILAGRDTQYF
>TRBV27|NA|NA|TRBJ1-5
TGTGCCAGCAGAAATAGAGCCCAAGGCTTTGATCAGCCCCAGCATTTT
CASRNRAQGFDQPQHF
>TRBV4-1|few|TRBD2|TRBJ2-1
TGCGCCAGCAGCCAAGGGCCTAGCGGGGGATCGAGGTGGAATGAGCAGTTCTTC
CASSQGPSGGSRWNEQFF
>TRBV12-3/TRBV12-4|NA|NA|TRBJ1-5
TGTGCCAGCAGGTGGGGCGGGGATCAGCCCCAGCATTTT
CASRWGGDQPQHF
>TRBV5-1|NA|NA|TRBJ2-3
TGCGCCAGCAGCTGGACAGCCATTCCCACAGATACGCAGTATTTT
CASSWTAIPTDTQYF
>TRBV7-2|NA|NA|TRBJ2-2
TGTGCCAGCAGCTTACAGCCCCAAAACACCGGGGAGCTGTTTTTT
CASSLQPQNTGELFF
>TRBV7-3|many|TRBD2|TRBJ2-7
TGTGCCAGCAGCTTAACCCGGGGGGTGCCCTACGAGCAGTACTTC
CASSLTRGVPYEQYF
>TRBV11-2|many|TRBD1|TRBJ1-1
TGTGCCAGCAGCTTCACAGGGGCGAACACTGAAGCTTTCTTT
CASSFTGANTEAFF
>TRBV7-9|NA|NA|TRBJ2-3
TGTGCCAGCAGCTCTAGGAGTACGGCAGATACGCAGTATTTT
CASSSRSTADTQYF
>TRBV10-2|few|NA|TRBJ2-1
TGCGCCAGCAGTGAGAGGCTTGGTGAGCAGTTCTTC
CASSERLGEQFF
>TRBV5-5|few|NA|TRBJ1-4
TGTGCCAGCAGCTTGGGACAGAGGAATGAAAAACTGTTTTTT
CASSLGQRNEKLFF
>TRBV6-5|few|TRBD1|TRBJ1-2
TGTGCCAGCAGTTACTCACCAGACAGGGCTGGCTACACCTTC
CASSYSPDRAGYTF
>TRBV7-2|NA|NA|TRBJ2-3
TGTGCCAGCAGCTTTCTAGGCACAGATACGCAGTATTTT
CASSFLGTDTQYF
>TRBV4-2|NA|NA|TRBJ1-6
TGTGCCAGCAGCCAAAGGAAACTGGGACCCCTCCACTTT
CASSQRKLGPLHF
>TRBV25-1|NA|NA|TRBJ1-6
TGTGCCAGCAGTGAGGGTTACAATTCACCCCTCCACTTT
CASSEGYNSPLHF
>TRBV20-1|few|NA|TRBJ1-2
TGCAGTGCTAGAGATCCCAGCGGCTATGGCTACACCTTC
CSARDPSGYGYTF
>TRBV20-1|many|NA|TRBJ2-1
TGCAGTGCTCCTCCTCCCGGCCGGTTTTACAATGAGCAGTTCTTC
CSAPPPGRFYNEQFF
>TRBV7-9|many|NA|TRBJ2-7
TGTGCCAGCAGCTCTTCCCCGGGACACCTATCCTACGAGCAGTACTTC
CASSSSPGHLSYEQYF
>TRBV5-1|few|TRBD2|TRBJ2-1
TGCGCCAGCAGCATAGGGACTAGCGGTGATAGCGAGCAGTTCTTC
CASSIGTSGDSEQFF
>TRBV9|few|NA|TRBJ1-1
TGTGCCAGCAGCGTAGGAGGGACGAACACTGAAGCTTTCTTT
CASSVGGTNTEAFF
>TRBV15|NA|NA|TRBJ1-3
TGTGCCACCCGCCCGACAGCTGGAAACACCATATATTTT
CATRPTAGNTIYF
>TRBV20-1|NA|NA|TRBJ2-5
TGCAGTGCTAGAGTGGTACAGGCTCGGGAGACCCAGTACTTC
CSARVVQARETQYF
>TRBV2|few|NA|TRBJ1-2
TGTGCCAGCACCGGAGGGCTCCTAGATGGCTACACCTTC
CASTGGLLDGYTF
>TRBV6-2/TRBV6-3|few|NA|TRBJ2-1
TGTGCCAGCAGAGACGGGAAGGAGCGGCCAGAGCAGTTCTTC
CASRDGKERPEQFF
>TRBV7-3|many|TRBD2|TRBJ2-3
TGTGCCAGCAGCCCCCTAGCGGGGGGCGCAGATACGCAGTATTTT
CASSPLAGGADTQYF
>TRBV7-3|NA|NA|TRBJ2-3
TGTGCCAGCAGCTTCGAAGCTATCACAGATACGCAGTATTTT
CASSFEAITDTQYF
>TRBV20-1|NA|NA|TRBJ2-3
TGCAGTGCTAGAGATCGTCGGGGGTCAGATACGCAGTATTTT
CSARDRRGSDTQYF
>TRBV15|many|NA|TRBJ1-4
TGTGCCACCAGCAGAGATAAGGGCTGGGATGAAAAACTGTTTTTT
CATSRDKGWDEKLFF
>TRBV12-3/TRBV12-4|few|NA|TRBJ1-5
TGTGCCAGCAGTTTAATCCCTGGCCCCCAGCATTTT
CASSLIPGPQHF
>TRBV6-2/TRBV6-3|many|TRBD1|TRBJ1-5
TGTGCCAGCAGTTGGAGCAAGACAGGGGTCTATAGCAATCAGCCCCAGCATTTT
CASSWSKTGVYSNQPQHF
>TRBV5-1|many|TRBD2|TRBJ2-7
TGCGCCAGCAGCTTCGCGGGGGTTTCCTACGAGCAGTACTTC
CASSFAGVSYEQYF
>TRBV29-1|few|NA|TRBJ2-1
TGCAGCGTTGCCCGACAGCCGAATGAGCAGTTCTTC
CSVARQPNEQFF
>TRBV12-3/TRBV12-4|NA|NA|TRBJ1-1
TGTGCCAGCAGTTTGGGAGAAGCTTTCTTT
CASSLGEAFF
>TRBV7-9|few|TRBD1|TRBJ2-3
TGTGCCAGCAGCTTAGACCGGACAGGGGGCCACACAGATACGCAGTATTTT
CASSLDRTGGHTDTQYF
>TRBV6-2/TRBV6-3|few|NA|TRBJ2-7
TGTGCCAGCAGTTACGGGGGGCCCCCCTACGAGCAGTACTTC
CASSYGGPPYEQYF
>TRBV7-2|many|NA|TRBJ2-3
TGTGCCAGCAGCTCCCCCCTGAATACGCAGTATTTT
CASSSPLNTQYF
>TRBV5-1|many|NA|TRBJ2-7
TGCGCCAGCAGCTTGAGTGGTTACTCCTACGAGCAGTACTTC
CASSLSGYSYEQYF
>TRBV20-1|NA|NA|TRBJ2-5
TGCAGTGCTAGATACGGAGGGACAGTACAAGAGACCCAGTACTTC
CSARYGGTVQETQYF